Listed below are T cell receptor beta chains from one sample, sequenced in a study of circulating and synovial CD4+ cells in juvenile arthritis. TCRdb's copy holds only in-frame clones and misses some; the assay was immunoSEQ multiplex PCR. The table includes about 33,000 clones, roughly 96% detected once. The sample consisted of CD4+ T cells from blood. The receptors derive from a human donor with juvenile idiopathic arthritis. The CDR3 runs from the conserved cysteine through the conserved F or W. The D gene is left open where the match is weak.

len,d_gene,j_gene,v_gene,CDR3aa,CDR3nt
12,NA,TRBJ2-7,TRBV27,CASSKSGLEQYF,TGTGCCAGCAGTAAAAGCGGTTTAGAGCAGTACTTC
13,NA,TRBJ1-2,TRBV7-2,CASSLGYPDGYTF,TGTGCCAGCAGCTTAGGTTACCCGGATGGCTACACCTTC
13,NA,TRBJ1-2,TRBV27,CASSLRVRTNYTF,TGTGCCAGCAGCTTACGAGTCAGGACAAACTACACCTTC
16,TRBD2,TRBJ2-3,TRBV7-2,CASSQLAGTHRDTQYF,TGTGCCAGCAGCCAACTAGCGGGGACCCACCGAGATACGCAGTATTTT
15,NA,TRBJ1-3,TRBV6-5,CASSYGDNAGNTIYF,TGTGCCAGCAGTTACGGGGACAACGCTGGAAACACCATATATTTT
18,TRBD1,TRBJ1-3,TRBV2,CASSWDRAAQNSGNTIYF,TGTGCCAGCAGTTGGGACAGGGCCGCCCAAAACTCTGGAAACACCATATATTTT
16,NA,TRBJ2-1,TRBV19,CASSIWKERIYNEQFF,TGTGCCAGTAGTATTTGGAAGGAGAGGATATACAATGAGCAGTTCTTC
17,NA,TRBJ2-1,TRBV7-3,CASSQRSSPLAVNEQFF,TGTGCCAGCAGCCAACGTTCCTCACCCTTGGCCGTTAATGAGCAGTTCTTC
15,NA,TRBJ1-1,TRBV7-8,CASSLLEGTYTEAFF,TGTGCCAGCAGCTTATTAGAGGGAACGTACACTGAAGCTTTCTTT
15,TRBD2,TRBJ2-1,TRBV19,CASSMSASGSNEQFF,TGTGCCAGTAGTATGTCGGCTAGCGGGAGCAATGAGCAGTTCTTC
13,TRBD1,TRBJ2-7,TRBV7-2,CASSSGQSYEQYF,TGTGCCAGCAGCTCGGGACAGTCCTACGAGCAGTACTTC